This T cell receptor beta chain came from a study of post-analysis software for immune sequencing data (dated by TCRdb to 2013 to 2016). For the wider study: The recorded disease courses included relapsing-remitting, secondary progressive and progressive-relapsing multiple sclerosis, and some patients had no subtype annotation. The patient repertoires were compared against about 10 previously published healthy control repertoires obtained from donors aged about 6 to 28 years. A subset of samples was prepared in parallel using single-end sample barcoding, then pooled and co-amplified after Illumina adapter ligation.

Library construction relied on PCR. The sequencer was an Illumina HiSeq 2500. To reduce PCR and sequencing biases, unique molecular identifiers were built into the TCR beta cDNA libraries. Some 500,000 cDNA molecules were obtained per 1 to 10 million input T cells, so each molecule approximated one T cell. The patient libraries were prepared and sequenced with the same protocol used for the earlier healthy control dataset. Within a given batch, samples were prepared together, multiplexed and sequenced on the same HiSeq lane. The authors' pipeline ran thus. MIGEC handled the raw barcoded reads, throwing out single-read molecular identifier groups before consensus assembly and CDR3 extraction. VDJtools was used for post-analysis of the clonotype tables, with diversity normalized by down-sampling every dataset to the smallest sample size. In repertoire overlap clustering, CDR3 amino acid sequences, but not nucleotide sequences, were matched to correct batch-related cross-sample contamination. The public reads were reanalyzed by TCRdb: fastp trimming at Q25, MiXCR alignment, in-frame beta chains only. Each CDR3 protein gets just one entry, which takes the most common genes and DNA from the rows behind it. TCRdb, not the authors, supplied the V and J calls. This sample comprises some 160,000 distinct CDR3 sequences, roughly 34% of them detected only once. In total, the top ten clones hold 28% of the sample.

According to the study, the label for this sample's time point signals: second blood draw from one MS patient after hematopoietic stem cell transplantation. To demonstrate the VDJtools post-analysis software, TCR beta repertoires were profiled from the peripheral blood of about a dozen young patients with multiple sclerosis. The patients with multiple sclerosis were children and adolescents between roughly 6 and 17 years of age. CDR1 and CDR2 are drawn from the germline V gene: MGHDK, SYGVNS. Including cysteine and phenylalanine, the CDR3 has 14 amino acids. CDR3 DNA is the only sequence kept; it has 42 bases, read in frame from the first base. The germline ends are 10 bases apart after V is trimmed by 3 bases and J by 2 bases. To note about this clonotype: Its target antigen remains unknown. There are no base qualities to consult, and no much larger clone falls within one base.

Here is what the overall study found, with its caveats: The control group was slightly older than the multiple sclerosis patient group. Significantly lower normalized Chao1 diversity was found in multiple sclerosis patients than in controls, suggesting substantial peripheral T-cell clonal expansion. Strong co-clustering of samples prepared in the same batch was shown by direct clustering with F measure, prompting a batch-effect correction. Several TRBV segments, including TRBV5-6, TRBV5-1 and TRBV20-1, were significantly more frequent in patients than controls.

The material sequenced was blood, taken after autologous hematopoietic stem cell transplantation. The sequence was obtained from a girl aged 5 to 17 with multiple sclerosis. Donor details come from another sample of the same person, matched by shared clones. This chain is built from TRBV25-1 and TRBJ1-2; no D segment can be confidently identified. The nucleotide sequence reads as follows: TGTGCCAGCAGTGAGCTTCAAGTAAACTATGGCTACACCTTC. Translated, this is CASSELQVNYGYTF.